One and the same sample provided the 28 T cell receptor beta chains below, sequenced in a study of regulatory T cells in long-lasting Graves disease. Sequencing libraries for TCR beta were prepared with iRepertoire HTBI primers and Arm-PCR of CDR3 regions. Each CDR3 protein is one row after TCRdb ran MiXCR on the multiplex PCR reads. The sample carries approximately 230,000 distinct CDR3 sequences, about 18% recorded once. The time point: newly diagnosed GD, antithyroid drugs for less than 3 months. PBMC-derived RNA was used for the TCR library. The sequences come from peripheral blood mononuclear cells (PBMCs), collected at new diagnosis, from a patient treated with antithyroid drugs. These receptors were obtained from a female donor with Graves disease.

This clonotype showed up many times. The chain couples TRBV2 to TRBJ1-5; maybe TRBD1 (6 bases). The V gene's germline CDR1 is SNHLY and CDR2 FYNNEI. This CDR3 spans 13 amino acids. V lost 8 bases, J lost 5 bases, and 13 bases lay in between. This CDR3 reads CASGPGVDQPQHF. CDR3 DNA: TGTGCCAGCGGACCAGGGGTAGATCAGCCCCAGCATTTT. Based on the CDR3 plus reference TRBV2 and TRBJ1-5, the full variable domain is EPEVTQTPSHQVTQMGQEVILRCVPISNHLYFYWYRQILGQKVEFLVSFYNNEISEKSEIFDDQFSVERPDGSNFTLKIRSTKLEDSAMYFCASGPGVDQPQHFGDGTRLSIL.

This clonotype occurred many times. This chain joins TRBV28 and TRBJ1-1; D is uncertain. V shed 3 bases and J shed 1 base, with 9 bases lying between them. CDR3 length equals 14 residues. Germline CDR1 reads MDHEN; CDR2 reads SYDVKM. As DNA, the CDR3 is TGTGCCAGCAGTTTGGTAGGGTCGAACACTGAAGCTTTCTTT. Translating it yields CASSLVGSNTEAFF.

The genes are TRBV6-2 or TRBV6-3 and TRBJ1-5, with 9 bases aligning to TRBD1. Losses at the gene ends were 6 bases for V and 6 bases for J; bases not matched to a gene: 6. CDR3 length equals 14 residues. Germline V CDR1 and CDR2: MNHEY, SVGEGT. This CDR3 is CASSGTGRSQPQHF. The CDR3 coding sequence is TGTGCCAGCAGCGGGACAGGGCGTAGTCAGCCCCAGCATTTT.

This chain connects TRBV29-1 to TRBJ2-7, with 8 bases lining up with TRBD1. V lost 5 bases and J lost 3; bases outside the gene matches: 6. CDR3 length equals 13 residues. From germline, CDR1 is SQVTM and CDR2 ANQGSEA. The DNA for the CDR3 is TGCAGCGTTAACGACAGGGGAGACTACGAGCAGTACTTC. Its translation: CSVNDRGDYEQYF.

This chain connects TRBV20-1 to TRBJ1-4; D ambiguous. The CDR3 contains 14 residues. CDR1 and CDR2 from the germline V gene are DFQATT and SNEGSKA (reference sequence). The ends were cut back, 0 bases at V and 4 bases at J, with 9 bases in the middle. The CDR3 coding sequence is TGCAGTGCTAGAGATCCACAGAGTAATGAAAAACTGTTTTTT. This translates into CSARDPQSNEKLFF.

This clonotype occurred many times. The rearrangement uses TRBV19 and TRBJ2-3; D unresolved. Germline V gives CDR1 LNHDA, CDR2 SQIVND (reference sequence). The CDR3 extends over 15 amino acids. Trimming removed 5 bases from V and 0 bases from J, with 12 bases in between. The CDR3 coding sequence is TGTGCCAGTAGTTTCCCCGGGTTGAGCACAGATACGCAGTATTTT. It codes for CASSFPGLSTDTQYF.

To note about this clonotype: This is likely an artifact of a read error, given a far larger clone one base away. The gene calls are TRBV7-8 and TRBJ1-2, with 7 bases identical to TRBD1. This CDR3 spans 13 amino acids. CDR1 and CDR2 from the germline V gene are SGHVS and FQNEAQ. CDR3 sequence: CASSPGQFYGHTF. CDR3 DNA: TGTGCCAGCAGTCCGGGACAGTTCTATGGCCACACCTTC. Full variable domain (outside the CDR3, taken from reference TRBV7-8 and TRBJ1-2): GAGVSQSPRYKVAKRGQDVALRCDPISGHVSLFWYQQALGQGPEFLTYFQNEAQLDKSGLPSDRFFAERPEGSVSTLKIQRTQQEDSAVYLCASSPGQFYGHTFGSGTRLTVV.

This clonotype was recorded at least ten times. This rearrangement joins TRBV6-1 to TRBJ1-2; D possibly corresponds to TRBD1 (5 bases). The CDR3 extends over 14 amino acids. Per germline, CDR1 MNHNS and CDR2 SASEGT. Trimming removed 7 bases from V and 1 base from J, with 13 bases in between. The CDR3 loop is CASMIGTVNYGYTF. As DNA, the CDR3 is TGTGCCAGCATGATAGGGACCGTTAACTATGGCTACACCTTC.

This clonotype was detected ten times or more. V usage is TRBV30 and J usage is TRBJ2-3, with unresolved D. The V gene lost 4 bases and the J gene lost 2 bases, with 10 bases spanning the gap. Per the germline V gene, CDR1 is GTSNPN and CDR2 is SVGIG (reference sequence). The CDR3 runs to 13 residues. CDR3 nucleotides: TGTGCCTGGACCCGTCCATTCACAGATACGCAGTATTTT. Protein product: CAWTRPFTDTQYF. The full variable domain, its missing parts supplied by reference TRBV30 and TRBJ2-3, is SQTIHQWPATLVQPVGSPLSLECTVEGTSNPNLYWYRQAAGRGLQLLFYSVGIGQISSEVPQNLSASRPQDRQFILSSKKLLLSDSGFYLCAWTRPFTDTQYFGPGTRLTVL.

This clonotype was counted only a few times. The V and J genes are TRBV27 and TRBJ2-3, with a weak D call TRBD2 (5 bases). Trimming removed 5 bases at V and 5 bases at J, with 20 bases between. From germline, CDR1 is MNHEY and CDR2 SMNVEV (reference sequence). CDR3 size: 16 residues. This CDR3 is CASSQRRGMKGDTQYF. The CDR3, as DNA: TGTGCCAGCAGTCAACGGAGAGGGATGAAAGGAGATACGCAGTATTTT.

There are many counts of this clonotype. This chain uses TRBV20-1 with TRBJ1-2; D call uncertain. In germline, CDR1 is DFQATT, CDR2 SNEGSKA (reference sequence). Trimming shortened V by 5 bases and J by 2 bases, and 12 bases separated the two germline ends. The CDR3 loop spans 13 amino acids. The CDR3 loop reads CSAGRTRNYGYTF. The CDR3 DNA reads as TGCAGTGCTGGCCGGACCCGGAACTATGGCTACACCTTC.

This clonotype was counted many times. The chain is built from TRBV25-1 and TRBJ1-2; maybe TRBD1 (5 bases). Trimming left V 6 bases short and J 0 bases short, with 8 bases between. The CDR3 is 13 amino acids. Germline V gene sequence: CDR1 MGHDK, CDR2 SYGVNS. CDR3 in DNA: TGTGCCAGCAGGGGGGGAGCTAACTATGGCTACACCTTC. It is translated as CASRGGANYGYTF.

This clonotype was observed at least ten times. The chain recombines TRBV10-2 with TRBJ1-3; D gene uncertain. Per the germline V gene, CDR1 is WSHSY and CDR2 is SAAADI. V was clipped by 3 bases and J by 0 bases, with 9 bases between them. CDR3 size: 15 residues. The CDR3 loop is CASSETVNSGNTIYF. The CDR3 nucleotides read TGCGCCAGCAGTGAAACAGTAAACTCTGGAAACACCATATATTTT.

This clonotype was found many times. This sequence joins TRBV19 and TRBJ1-4, with D unresolved. The CDR3 has 14 residues. CDR1 and CDR2 (germline): LNHDA, SQIVND (reference sequence). Trimming took off 10 bases at V and 5 bases at J, with 17 bases between the two ends. The CDR3 DNA reads as TGTGCCACCCGTCCTTCGGGTGTGAATGAAAAACTGTTTTTT. Translating it yields CATRPSGVNEKLFF.

In regard to this clonotype: This sequence may be a read error, since a much larger clone differs from it by one base. V is TRBV6-1 and J is TRBJ2-5; tentatively, D is TRBD1 (6 bases). This CDR3 has 15 residues. Germline V lookup: CDR1 MNHNS, CDR2 SASEGT. The CDR3 sequence: CASRAPGTHQETQCF. CDR3 bases: TGTGCCAGCAGGGCTCCGGGGACACACCAAGAGACCCAGTGCTTC.

This chain links TRBV2 with TRBJ2-3, with D possibly being TRBD1 (5 bases). The DNA end lines up better with TRBJ1-1; the J call may be wrong. Germline V lookup: CDR1 SNHLY, CDR2 FYNNEI. This CDR3 has 12 residues. CDR3 sequence: CASSIQDPEAFF. CDR3 sequence (DNA): TGTGCCAGCAGCATACAGGATCCCGAAGCTTTCTTT.

This clonotype appeared many times. This chain connects TRBV20-1 to TRBJ2-3; D is ambiguous. The germline V gene has CDR1 DFQATT and CDR2 SNEGSKA (reference sequence). The CDR3 totals 11 residues. Trimming removed 3 bases from V and 3 bases from J, with 4 bases in between. Here the CDR3 reads CSASPTDTQYF. DNA for the CDR3: TGCAGTGCTAGCCCTACAGATACGCAGTATTTT.

This clonotype was counted at least ten times. The V and J genes are TRBV18 and TRBJ2-1; 7 nucleotides align to TRBD1. Losses at the gene ends were 6 bases for V and 7 bases for J; bases not matched to a gene: 6. Germline V gene lookup returns CDR1 KGHSH and CDR2 LQKENI. CDR3 length equals 13 residues. CDR3 in amino acids: CASSSGTVNEQFF. Here the CDR3 DNA reads TGTGCCAGCTCTTCCGGGACAGTAAATGAGCAGTTCTTC.

The sample holds many counts of this clonotype. This chain joins TRBV10-3 and TRBJ2-1; weak D call: TRBD1 (6 bases). This CDR3 is 16 amino acids long. Germline CDR1 ENHRY, CDR2 SYGVKD. V was cut by 7 bases and J by 0 bases, with 16 bases left in between. DNA of the CDR3: TGTGCCATCACCGCCTCGACAGGCACCTCCTACAATGAGCAGTTCTTC. It yields the protein CAITASTGTSYNEQFF.

V is TRBV20-1 and J is TRBJ2-7, with TRBD2 as a possible D gene (5 bases). This CDR3 region has 12 residues. Germline V gene sequence: CDR1 DFQATT, CDR2 SNEGSKA (reference sequence). Between the trimmed V and J ends, which lost 5 bases and 1 base, there was a span of 9 bases. The CDR3 spells CSAFSGSYEQYF. DNA for the CDR3: TGCAGTGCTTTCAGCGGATCCTACGAGCAGTACTTC.

A few counts support this clonotype. Being one base from a much bigger clone, this may be a read error. The rearrangement links TRBV5-5 to TRBJ2-3, with 12 positions matching TRBD2. The CDR3 loop spans 16 amino acids. CDR1 is SGHKS and CDR2 is YYEKEE in the germline V gene (reference sequence). Unmatched junction bases numbered 11, after V lost 4 bases and J lost 8 bases. CDR3 DNA: TGTGCCAGCAGCGGAATACTAGCGGGAGGCTCAGGTACGCAGTATTTT. Residues: CASSGILAGGSGTQYF.

This clonotype came up a few times. The chain combines TRBV2 with TRBJ2-2, with TRBD2 matching 8 bases. The CDR3 is made up of 20 amino acids. J gave up 3 bases and V 5 bases, and 20 bases lay outside the gene matches. The V gene's germline CDR1 is SNHLY and CDR2 FYNNEI. The CDR3 nucleotides are TGTGCCAGCAGTTCCTACCCCGGAGCGGGAGAGGGGGTGGACACCGGGGAGCTGTTTTTT. Encoded protein: CASSSYPGAGEGVDTGELFF.

This clonotype appeared many times. The genes are TRBV7-2 and TRBJ2-5; D is perhaps TRBD1 (5 bases). Trimming took 5 bases from V and 5 from J, leaving 15 bases between them. The CDR3 totals 14 residues. The germline V gene has CDR1 SGHTA and CDR2 FQGNSA. In DNA form, the CDR3 reads TGTGCCAGCAGCCGACCTGGACAACAGGAGACCCAGTACTTC. Protein sequence: CASSRPGQQETQYF. Full variable domain (remainder filled in from reference TRBV7-2 and TRBJ2-5): GAGVSQSPSNKVTEKGKDVELRCDPISGHTALYWYRQSLGQGLEFLIYFQGNSAPDKSGLPSDRFSAERTGGSVSTLTIQRTQQEDSAVYLCASSRPGQQETQYFGPGTRLLVL.

This clonotype was seen ten or more times. The chain employs TRBV3-1 and TRBJ2-3; D gene unclear. Per the germline V gene, CDR1 is LGHDT and CDR2 is YNNKEL (reference sequence). The CDR3 spans 13 residues. The V gene lost 8 bases and the J gene lost 2 bases, with 11 bases spanning the gap. The CDR3 region is CASGRSYTDTQYF. DNA of the CDR3: TGTGCCAGCGGAAGGTCCTACACAGATACGCAGTATTTT.

This clonotype was seen at least ten times. The chain couples TRBV30 to TRBJ1-2; TRBD1 matches at 7 bases. V lost 0 bases and J lost 1; bases outside the gene matches: 2. CDR1 GTSNPN and CDR2 SVGIG come from the germline V gene (reference sequence). The CDR3 has 14 amino acids. CDR3 DNA: TGTGCCTGGAGTGTGGGGACAGTTAACTATGGCTACACCTTC. It encodes CAWSVGTVNYGYTF.

There are many counts of this clonotype. The chain couples TRBV2 to TRBJ2-7, with unresolved D. This CDR3 has 13 amino acids. CDR1 and CDR2 (germline): SNHLY, FYNNEI. Trimming pared 7 bases from V and 1 base from J, leaving 11 bases between. CDR3: CASTRTVSYEQYF. The DNA for the CDR3 is TGTGCCAGCACGAGGACGGTTTCCTACGAGCAGTACTTC.

The genes are TRBV20-1 and TRBJ2-7; 14 bases are shared with TRBD2. Germline assignment: CDR1 DFQATT and CDR2 SNEGSKA (reference sequence). V gave up 6 bases and J gave up 4 bases; unmatched junction bases: 8. The CDR3 is 15 residues long. The CDR3 is CSAKTSGRAGYEQYF. CDR3 coding DNA: TGCAGTGCCAAGACTAGCGGGAGGGCCGGGTACGAGCAGTACTTC.

In its sample, this clonotype was seen many times. The chain carries TRBV24-1 and TRBJ2-7; the match to TRBD2 covers 9 bases. The CDR3 loop spans 15 amino acids. Germline V CDR1 and CDR2: KGHDR, SFDVKD. Trimming took 2 bases from V and 3 from J; bases not matched to a gene: 4. CDR3 region: CATSDSGTSFYEQYF. The CDR3 DNA sequence: TGTGCCACCAGTGATTCCGGGACTAGCTTCTACGAGCAGTACTTC.